The rows below give T cell receptor beta chains drawn from one sample of a study of blood T cell repertoires in COVID-19. Assay: immunoSEQ multiplex PCR; the TCRdb copy retains only in-frame clones and omits some. The data show about 80,000 clones, around four fifths seen once. The source material was peripheral blood. These receptors were taken from an elderly man with active or convalescent COVID-19. Both conserved end residues are part of each CDR3. Each record gives: V gene, CDR3 length, clone size, D gene, J gene, CDR3 DNA, CDR3 protein. A D gene is named only where the DNA matches it firmly. A row's size may be missing; if present it is once, few, many or a size class.

TRBV19	16	NA	NA	TRBJ1-4	TGTGCCAGTAGTATCGTGGCAGGCCCAACTAATGAAAAACTGTTTTTT	CASSIVAGPTNEKLFF
TRBV3-1/TRBV3-2	16	NA	NA	TRBJ1-4	TGTGCCAGCAGCCAAGAGCCGGGACTGATTAATGAAAAACTGTTTTTT	CASSQEPGLINEKLFF
TRBV4-3	16	NA	NA	TRBJ1-1	TGCGCCAGCAGCCAATCGACGGAGGCTTCGAACACTGAAGCTTTCTTT	CASSQSTEASNTEAFF
TRBV7-9	14	NA	NA	TRBJ2-7	TGTGCCAGCAGCTTAAGGGCGGGGACAGTGGAGCAGTACTTC	CASSLRAGTVEQYF
TRBV6-5	14	NA	TRBD1	TRBJ2-7	TGTGCCAGCACCCCGGACAGGGGCCCCTACGAGCAGTACTTC	CASTPDRGPYEQYF
TRBV3-1/TRBV3-2	14	many	NA	TRBJ2-7	TGTGCCAGCAGCCAGTCGTTGAGCTCCTACGAGCAGTACTTC	CASSQSLSSYEQYF
TRBV27	14	NA	TRBD2	TRBJ2-5	TGTGCCAGCAGTTCAGCGGGGGGGCAAGAGACCCAGTACTTC	CASSSAGGQETQYF
TRBV10-1	15	few	NA	TRBJ1-6	TGCGCCAGCAGTGAGTCTGCAGGGGTGGAATCACCCCTCCACTTT	CASSESAGVESPLHF
TRBV4-1	15	NA	NA	TRBJ1-2	TGCGCCAGCAGCCCCGCCTCTGGGGGCTTGTTAGGCTACACCTTC	CASSPASGGLLGYTF
TRBV28	14	few	NA	TRBJ1-1	TGTGCCAGCAGTTTGGCAGATATGAACACTGAAGCTTTCTTT	CASSLADMNTEAFF
TRBV19	16	NA	TRBD2	TRBJ2-2	TGTGCCAGTAGGATATGGGTACGGGGGGATCCCGGGGAGCTGTTTTTT	CASRIWVRGDPGELFF
TRBV5-1	17	NA	TRBD2	TRBJ2-1	TGCGCCAGCAGCTTAACTAGCGGGAGGGGCTCCTACAATGAGCAGTTCTTC	CASSLTSGRGSYNEQFF
TRBV20-1	14	NA	TRBD1	TRBJ2-7	TGCAGTGCTAGTGGGACAGGGGACACCCACGAGCAGTACTTC	CSASGTGDTHEQYF
TRBV6-2/TRBV6-3	22	NA	TRBD2	TRBJ2-1	TGTGCCAGCAGCCAACCCGGGACTAGCGGGAGAAACCCCTCTAGCTCCTACAATGAGCAGTTCTTC	CASSQPGTSGRNPSSSYNEQFF
TRBV25-1	16	NA	TRBD1	TRBJ1-2	TGTGCCAGCAGTGAACACGGGACAGGGGAGTTCGGCGGCTACACCTTC	CASSEHGTGEFGGYTF
TRBV6-2/TRBV6-3	17	NA	NA	TRBJ1-2	TGTGCCAGCAGTTCGAGACTTTTCGGTGGGGGGAACTATGGCTACACCTTC	CASSSRLFGGGNYGYTF
TRBV20-1	10	NA	NA	TRBJ1-1	TGCAGTGCCGGGGGTACTGAAGCTTTCTTT	CSAGGTEAFF
TRBV7-8	15	NA	NA	TRBJ1-3	TGTGCCAGCAGCTTAGTGGTAGGGGGAAGAAACACCATATATTTT	CASSLVVGGRNTIYF
TRBV7-3	16	NA	NA	TRBJ1-6	TGTGCCAGCAGCTTAACGGTCCCAGGGTATAATTCACCCCTCCACTTT	CASSLTVPGYNSPLHF
TRBV6-5	15	NA	NA	TRBJ1-3	TGTGCCAGCACGGAGGGGATCTTCTCTGGAAACACCATATATTTT	CASTEGIFSGNTIYF
TRBV30	15	NA	NA	TRBJ1-4	TGTGCCTGGAGTGCCCCCAGGCCAACTAATGAAAAACTGTTTTTT	CAWSAPRPTNEKLFF
TRBV19	15	NA	NA	TRBJ2-2	TGTGCCACAGGACGGGGAGGTACTAGAACCGGGGAGCTGTTTTTT	CATGRGGTRTGELFF
TRBV27	15	NA	NA	TRBJ2-7	TGTGCCAGCAGCTCCGGGGGTTTTGATATGTACGAGCAGTACTTC	CASSSGGFDMYEQYF
TRBV5-8	16	NA	TRBD1	TRBJ1-4	TGTGCCAGCAGCCCGTGGACAGGTCTTTATAATGAAAAACTGTTTTTT	CASSPWTGLYNEKLFF
TRBV19	14	NA	TRBD1	TRBJ2-7	TGTGCCAGTACCAAGGGACAGGGAGCGGGCGAGCAGTACTTC	CASTKGQGAGEQYF
TRBV11-3	14	NA	TRBD1	TRBJ2-5	TGTGCCAGCAGCCCGCGCGACAGGGGAGGGACCCAGTACTTC	CASSPRDRGGTQYF
TRBV11-2	16	NA	NA	TRBJ2-2	TGTGCCAGCAGAGCAGTCGTAAGCGGAAACACCGGGGAGCTGTTTTTT	CASRAVVSGNTGELFF
TRBV5-1	15	NA	NA	TRBJ1-1	TGCGCCAGCAGCTTGTTTGGGCAGGAGAACACTGAAGCTTTCTTT	CASSLFGQENTEAFF
TRBV4-2	16	NA	TRBD2	TRBJ2-1	TGTGCCAGCAGCTTAAGGACTAGCGGGGGAAACAATGAGCAGTTCTTC	CASSLRTSGGNNEQFF
TRBV7-9	16	NA	TRBD1	TRBJ1-4	TGTGCCAGCAGCTTAGGCGGGACAGGGATTAATGAAAAACTGTTTTTT	CASSLGGTGINEKLFF
TRBV30	14	NA	NA	TRBJ1-5	TGTGCCTGGAACCCAGGGCTGAGCAATCAGCCCCAGCATTTT	CAWNPGLSNQPQHF
TRBV6-6	15	NA	NA	TRBJ2-3	TGTGCCAGCAGTTACCGCAGTGGTCCCACAGATACGCAGTATTTT	CASSYRSGPTDTQYF
TRBV2	13	once	TRBD1	TRBJ1-2	TGTGCCAGCAGTGGGACAGGGCTCGAGGGCTACACCTTC	CASSGTGLEGYTF
TRBV4-1	14	NA	TRBD2	TRBJ2-7	TGCGCCAGCAGCCAACTAGCGGGAACCTACGAGCAGTACTTC	CASSQLAGTYEQYF
TRBV11-2	15	NA	NA	TRBJ1-2	TGTGCCAGCAGCTTATTGGCCAGGCGTAGTGATGGCTACACCTTC	CASSLLARRSDGYTF
TRBV2	15	NA	TRBD2	TRBJ2-3	TGTGCCAGCAGCGATTCGCGGGGAGGGGCTGATACGCAGTATTTT	CASSDSRGGADTQYF
TRBV6-5	12	once	NA	TRBJ1-6	TGTGCCAGCAGCTCAGACGAGGAGGCCCTCCACTTT	CASSSDEEALHF
TRBV18	15	NA	NA	TRBJ1-1	TGTGCCAGCTCACTAATAACGAACAGGGCCACTGAAGCTTTCTTT	CASSLITNRATEAFF
TRBV5-1	16	NA	NA	TRBJ2-3	TGCGCCAGCAGCCTCGGGACTTCCCTAGCCACAGATACGCAGTATTTT	CASSLGTSLATDTQYF
TRBV11-2	12	NA	NA	TRBJ1-1	TGTGCCAGCAGCTCCGCCCCAGGGGAAGCTTTCTTT	CASSSAPGEAFF
TRBV30	14	NA	TRBD1	TRBJ1-2	TGTGCCTGGAGTGACAGGGGGTACGGCTATGGCTACACCTTC	CAWSDRGYGYGYTF
TRBV2	11	NA	NA	TRBJ1-1	TGTGCCAGTAGCAACAGGCCTGAAGCTTTCTTT	CASSNRPEAFF
TRBV5-1	16	NA	NA	TRBJ1-4	TGCGCCAGCAGCTTGGGCCCCGAGGGCCCATATGAAAAACTGTTTTTT	CASSLGPEGPYEKLFF
TRBV30	13	NA	NA	TRBJ1-5	TGTGCCTGGAGCTCAGGGCCCAATCAGCCCCAGCATTTT	CAWSSGPNQPQHF
TRBV7-2	16	NA	NA	TRBJ1-1	TGTGCCAGCAGCTTTTCGAGGGACACCATGAACACTGAAGCTTTCTTT	CASSFSRDTMNTEAFF
TRBV20-1	15	NA	TRBD1	TRBJ1-5	TGCAGTGCTAGTGGCGGCAGGGGGCGGGGACAGCCCCAGCATTTT	CSASGGRGRGQPQHF
TRBV2	15	NA	TRBD1	TRBJ1-5	TGTGCCAGCAGTCGACAGGGGGGTAGCAATCAGCCCCAGCATTTT	CASSRQGGSNQPQHF
TRBV27	16	NA	TRBD1	TRBJ1-2	TGTGCCAGCAGTTGGATCCGGACAGGGCTGTTTAATGGCTACACCTTC	CASSWIRTGLFNGYTF